This note documents a single T cell receptor beta chain sequence. What it binds is unknown. This specimen comes from a study of cytomegalovirus exposure and HLA in healthy donors. Findings and caveats of the study: The classifier, whose performance was assessed in both the original and validation cohorts, reportedly diagnosed cytomegalovirus status with high specificity and sensitivity. In vitro experiments confirmed that three CMV-associated chains were specific for CMV antigens.

Primers included in the PCR were 60 Vbeta and 13 Jbeta primers. TCRdb's table, derived via immunoSEQ multiplex PCR, lists solely in-frame clones and lacks some. This table holds about 190,000 clones, 65% to 80% found once. The source material was PBMCs. This clonotype was obtained from a man aged 25-45 years in good health and CMV-seropositive.

The CDR3 DNA follows: TGTGCCAGTAGTATGTACAAGCGGCATAATGAAAAACTGTTTTTT. Amino acid sequence: CASSMYKRHNEKLFF. This chain joins TRBV19 and TRBJ1-4; D remains unclear. With 3 bases removed from V and 4 bases from J, the gap between germline ends came to 12 bases. This CDR3 is built from 15 residues. Germline lookup yields CDR1 LNHDA and CDR2 SQIVND (reference sequence).